A selection of T cell receptor beta chains follows, all from one sample in a study of technical replicates of blood from a few donors. Measured with immunoSEQ multiplex PCR; TCRdb has only the in-frame clones, and not every one. The table has over 85,000 clones, about 95% seen once. Sequenced sample: T cells isolated from PBMCs. These receptors originate from a human donor in good health. The conserved cysteine and the conserved F or W are not part of the CDR3 here. Fields, in order: V gene, clone size, CDR3 length, D gene, J gene, CDR3 protein. A D gene is named only where the DNA matches it firmly. The size field is filled for only some rows; it gives once, few, many or a size class.

>TRBV28|.|13|TRBD1|TRBJ2-2
ASSPWTGEGGELF
>TRBV9|.|13|TRBD1|TRBJ1-4
ASSPQGGEGEKLF
>TRBV29-1|.|7|.|TRBJ2-1
SVGSQQF
>TRBV10-3|.|12|TRBD2|TRBJ2-1
ATLRTSGSDEQF
>TRBV18|.|13|TRBD1|TRBJ1-1
ASSPGQGGNTEAF
>TRBV7-9|.|12|TRBD1|TRBJ2-7
ASSPQAYRGEQY
>TRBV5-4|.|13|TRBD2|TRBJ2-1
ASSLGLAGEHEQF
>TRBV9|.|12|.|TRBJ1-2
ASSGDTPRQGYT
>TRBV6-1|.|10|.|TRBJ2-5
AGGLSQETQY
>TRBV7-3|.|14|.|TRBJ2-1
ASSLFAGTAWNEQF
>TRBV6-1|.|11|.|TRBJ1-3
ASSDRSGNTIY
>TRBV27|.|14|TRBD2|TRBJ2-3
ASSRRTSTPTDTQY
>TRBV7-2|.|14|TRBD1|TRBJ1-2
ASSPNTRGLDYGYT
>TRBV14|.|13|.|TRBJ2-1
ASSPQGSSYNEQF
>TRBV7-6|once|14|.|TRBJ2-1
ASSLSPGEVANEQF
>TRBV2|.|13|TRBD1|TRBJ2-7
ASNEQDRVYYEQY
>TRBV7-6|.|13|TRBD2|TRBJ2-2
ASSWLAANTGELF
>TRBV4-1|once|12|.|TRBJ1-2
ASSQTGISYGYT
>TRBV6-5|.|13|.|TRBJ1-1
ASSYSEGSMAEAF
>TRBV9|.|13|.|TRBJ1-1
ASSAPDRPNTEAF
>TRBV12-5|.|12|.|TRBJ2-7
ASAHSLIGSEQY
>TRBV19|.|13|TRBD2|TRBJ2-1
ASSIGTSGSNEQF
>TRBV6-5|.|13|.|TRBJ2-5
ASSYSRTLIETQY
>TRBV19|.|13|TRBD2|TRBJ2-5
ASSTLAGGQETQY
>TRBV6-5|.|14|TRBD2|TRBJ2-3
ASSYGLAGGPDTQY
>TRBV7-9|.|10|.|TRBJ1-1
ASSHTGLGAF
>TRBV4-3|.|11|.|TRBJ2-5
ASSQEIVGTQY
>TRBV6-6|.|12|TRBD1|TRBJ1-4
ASSQDRGGEKLF
>TRBV13|.|13|TRBD1|TRBJ1-1
ASSRDRGMNTEAF
>TRBV9|once|12|.|TRBJ2-7
ASNVGGGGNEQY
>TRBV30|.|12|.|TRBJ2-6
AWNIGSGANVLT
>TRBV2|.|10|.|TRBJ2-3
ASSAQTDTQY
>TRBV5-6|.|13|TRBD1|TRBJ1-2
ASSWGTASNYGYT
>TRBV9|once|12|TRBD1|TRBJ2-7
ASSLQGTNYEQY
>TRBV6-5|.|14|TRBD2|TRBJ2-2
ASSFLAGGGTGELF
>TRBV27|.|11|TRBD1|TRBJ2-7
ASSQGTVYEQY
>TRBV7-9|.|10|.|TRBJ2-3
ASSPAGDTQY
>TRBV19|.|12|.|TRBJ2-1
ASSIQGRINEQF